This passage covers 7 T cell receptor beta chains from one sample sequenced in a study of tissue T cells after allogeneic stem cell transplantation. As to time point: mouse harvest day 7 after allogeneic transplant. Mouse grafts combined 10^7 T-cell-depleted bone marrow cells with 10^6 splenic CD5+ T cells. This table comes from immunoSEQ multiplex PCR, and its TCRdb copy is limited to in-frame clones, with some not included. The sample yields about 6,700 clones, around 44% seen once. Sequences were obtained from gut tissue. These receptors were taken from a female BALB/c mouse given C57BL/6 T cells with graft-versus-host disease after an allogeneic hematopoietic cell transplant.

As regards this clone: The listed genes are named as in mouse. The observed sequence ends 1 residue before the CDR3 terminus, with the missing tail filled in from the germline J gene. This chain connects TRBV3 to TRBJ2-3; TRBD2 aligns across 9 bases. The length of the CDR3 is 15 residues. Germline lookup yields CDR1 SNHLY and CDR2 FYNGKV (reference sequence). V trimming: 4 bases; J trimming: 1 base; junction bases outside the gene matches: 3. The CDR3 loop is CASSSRLGGAETLYF. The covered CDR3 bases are TGTGCCAGCAGCTCCCGACTGGGGGGTGCAGAAACGCTGTAT.

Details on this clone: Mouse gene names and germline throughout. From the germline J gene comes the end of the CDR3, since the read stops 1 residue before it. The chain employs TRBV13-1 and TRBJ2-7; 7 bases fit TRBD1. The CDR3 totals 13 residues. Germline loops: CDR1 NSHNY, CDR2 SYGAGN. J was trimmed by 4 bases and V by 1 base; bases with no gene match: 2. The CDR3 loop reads CASSDPDRYEQYF. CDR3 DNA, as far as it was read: TGTGCCAGCAGTGATCCGGACAGGTATGAACAGTAC.

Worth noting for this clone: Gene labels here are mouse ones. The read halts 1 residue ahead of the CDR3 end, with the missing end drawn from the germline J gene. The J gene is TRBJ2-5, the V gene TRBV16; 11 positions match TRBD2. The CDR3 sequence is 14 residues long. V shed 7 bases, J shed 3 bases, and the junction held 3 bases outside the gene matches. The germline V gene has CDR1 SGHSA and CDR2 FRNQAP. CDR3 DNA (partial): TGTGCAAGCAAAGACTGGGGGGGTCAAGACACCCAGTAC. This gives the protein CASKDWGGQDTQY. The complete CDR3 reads CASKDWGGQDTQYF.

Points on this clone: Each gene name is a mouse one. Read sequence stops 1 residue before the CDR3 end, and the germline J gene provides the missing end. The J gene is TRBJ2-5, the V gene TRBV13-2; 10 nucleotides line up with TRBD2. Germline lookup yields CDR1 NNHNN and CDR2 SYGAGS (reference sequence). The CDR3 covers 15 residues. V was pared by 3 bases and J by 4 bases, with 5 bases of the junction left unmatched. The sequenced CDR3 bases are TGTGCCAGCGGTGCCCGACTGGGGGGAAAAGACACCCAGTAC. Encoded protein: CASGARLGGKDTQY. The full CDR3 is CASGARLGGKDTQYF.

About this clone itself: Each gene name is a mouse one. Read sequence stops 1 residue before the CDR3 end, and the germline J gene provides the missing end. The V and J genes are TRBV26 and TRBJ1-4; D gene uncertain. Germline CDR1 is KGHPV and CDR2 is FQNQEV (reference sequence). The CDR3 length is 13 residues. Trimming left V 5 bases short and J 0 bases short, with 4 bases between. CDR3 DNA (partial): TGTGCCAGCAGTGAAGTTTCCAACGAAAGATTATTT. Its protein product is CASSEVSNERLF. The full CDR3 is CASSEVSNERLFF.

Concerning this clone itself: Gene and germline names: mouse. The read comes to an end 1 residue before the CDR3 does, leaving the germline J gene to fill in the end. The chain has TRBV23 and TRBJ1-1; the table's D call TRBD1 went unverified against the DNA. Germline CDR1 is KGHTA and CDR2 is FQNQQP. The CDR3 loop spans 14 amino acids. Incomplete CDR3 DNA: TGCTCCAGCAGTCTCCGGGACAGAAACACAGAAGTCTTC. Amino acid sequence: CSSSLRDRNTEVF. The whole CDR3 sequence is CSSSLRDRNTEVFF.

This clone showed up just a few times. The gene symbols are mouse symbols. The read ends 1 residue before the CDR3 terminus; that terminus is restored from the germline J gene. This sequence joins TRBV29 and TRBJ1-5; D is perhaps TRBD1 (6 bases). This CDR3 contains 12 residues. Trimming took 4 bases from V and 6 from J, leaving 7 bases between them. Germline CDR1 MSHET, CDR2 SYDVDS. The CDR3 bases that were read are TGTGCTAGCAGTTGGGACATCCAGGCTCCGCTT. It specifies CASSWDIQAPL. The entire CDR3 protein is CASSWDIQAPLF.